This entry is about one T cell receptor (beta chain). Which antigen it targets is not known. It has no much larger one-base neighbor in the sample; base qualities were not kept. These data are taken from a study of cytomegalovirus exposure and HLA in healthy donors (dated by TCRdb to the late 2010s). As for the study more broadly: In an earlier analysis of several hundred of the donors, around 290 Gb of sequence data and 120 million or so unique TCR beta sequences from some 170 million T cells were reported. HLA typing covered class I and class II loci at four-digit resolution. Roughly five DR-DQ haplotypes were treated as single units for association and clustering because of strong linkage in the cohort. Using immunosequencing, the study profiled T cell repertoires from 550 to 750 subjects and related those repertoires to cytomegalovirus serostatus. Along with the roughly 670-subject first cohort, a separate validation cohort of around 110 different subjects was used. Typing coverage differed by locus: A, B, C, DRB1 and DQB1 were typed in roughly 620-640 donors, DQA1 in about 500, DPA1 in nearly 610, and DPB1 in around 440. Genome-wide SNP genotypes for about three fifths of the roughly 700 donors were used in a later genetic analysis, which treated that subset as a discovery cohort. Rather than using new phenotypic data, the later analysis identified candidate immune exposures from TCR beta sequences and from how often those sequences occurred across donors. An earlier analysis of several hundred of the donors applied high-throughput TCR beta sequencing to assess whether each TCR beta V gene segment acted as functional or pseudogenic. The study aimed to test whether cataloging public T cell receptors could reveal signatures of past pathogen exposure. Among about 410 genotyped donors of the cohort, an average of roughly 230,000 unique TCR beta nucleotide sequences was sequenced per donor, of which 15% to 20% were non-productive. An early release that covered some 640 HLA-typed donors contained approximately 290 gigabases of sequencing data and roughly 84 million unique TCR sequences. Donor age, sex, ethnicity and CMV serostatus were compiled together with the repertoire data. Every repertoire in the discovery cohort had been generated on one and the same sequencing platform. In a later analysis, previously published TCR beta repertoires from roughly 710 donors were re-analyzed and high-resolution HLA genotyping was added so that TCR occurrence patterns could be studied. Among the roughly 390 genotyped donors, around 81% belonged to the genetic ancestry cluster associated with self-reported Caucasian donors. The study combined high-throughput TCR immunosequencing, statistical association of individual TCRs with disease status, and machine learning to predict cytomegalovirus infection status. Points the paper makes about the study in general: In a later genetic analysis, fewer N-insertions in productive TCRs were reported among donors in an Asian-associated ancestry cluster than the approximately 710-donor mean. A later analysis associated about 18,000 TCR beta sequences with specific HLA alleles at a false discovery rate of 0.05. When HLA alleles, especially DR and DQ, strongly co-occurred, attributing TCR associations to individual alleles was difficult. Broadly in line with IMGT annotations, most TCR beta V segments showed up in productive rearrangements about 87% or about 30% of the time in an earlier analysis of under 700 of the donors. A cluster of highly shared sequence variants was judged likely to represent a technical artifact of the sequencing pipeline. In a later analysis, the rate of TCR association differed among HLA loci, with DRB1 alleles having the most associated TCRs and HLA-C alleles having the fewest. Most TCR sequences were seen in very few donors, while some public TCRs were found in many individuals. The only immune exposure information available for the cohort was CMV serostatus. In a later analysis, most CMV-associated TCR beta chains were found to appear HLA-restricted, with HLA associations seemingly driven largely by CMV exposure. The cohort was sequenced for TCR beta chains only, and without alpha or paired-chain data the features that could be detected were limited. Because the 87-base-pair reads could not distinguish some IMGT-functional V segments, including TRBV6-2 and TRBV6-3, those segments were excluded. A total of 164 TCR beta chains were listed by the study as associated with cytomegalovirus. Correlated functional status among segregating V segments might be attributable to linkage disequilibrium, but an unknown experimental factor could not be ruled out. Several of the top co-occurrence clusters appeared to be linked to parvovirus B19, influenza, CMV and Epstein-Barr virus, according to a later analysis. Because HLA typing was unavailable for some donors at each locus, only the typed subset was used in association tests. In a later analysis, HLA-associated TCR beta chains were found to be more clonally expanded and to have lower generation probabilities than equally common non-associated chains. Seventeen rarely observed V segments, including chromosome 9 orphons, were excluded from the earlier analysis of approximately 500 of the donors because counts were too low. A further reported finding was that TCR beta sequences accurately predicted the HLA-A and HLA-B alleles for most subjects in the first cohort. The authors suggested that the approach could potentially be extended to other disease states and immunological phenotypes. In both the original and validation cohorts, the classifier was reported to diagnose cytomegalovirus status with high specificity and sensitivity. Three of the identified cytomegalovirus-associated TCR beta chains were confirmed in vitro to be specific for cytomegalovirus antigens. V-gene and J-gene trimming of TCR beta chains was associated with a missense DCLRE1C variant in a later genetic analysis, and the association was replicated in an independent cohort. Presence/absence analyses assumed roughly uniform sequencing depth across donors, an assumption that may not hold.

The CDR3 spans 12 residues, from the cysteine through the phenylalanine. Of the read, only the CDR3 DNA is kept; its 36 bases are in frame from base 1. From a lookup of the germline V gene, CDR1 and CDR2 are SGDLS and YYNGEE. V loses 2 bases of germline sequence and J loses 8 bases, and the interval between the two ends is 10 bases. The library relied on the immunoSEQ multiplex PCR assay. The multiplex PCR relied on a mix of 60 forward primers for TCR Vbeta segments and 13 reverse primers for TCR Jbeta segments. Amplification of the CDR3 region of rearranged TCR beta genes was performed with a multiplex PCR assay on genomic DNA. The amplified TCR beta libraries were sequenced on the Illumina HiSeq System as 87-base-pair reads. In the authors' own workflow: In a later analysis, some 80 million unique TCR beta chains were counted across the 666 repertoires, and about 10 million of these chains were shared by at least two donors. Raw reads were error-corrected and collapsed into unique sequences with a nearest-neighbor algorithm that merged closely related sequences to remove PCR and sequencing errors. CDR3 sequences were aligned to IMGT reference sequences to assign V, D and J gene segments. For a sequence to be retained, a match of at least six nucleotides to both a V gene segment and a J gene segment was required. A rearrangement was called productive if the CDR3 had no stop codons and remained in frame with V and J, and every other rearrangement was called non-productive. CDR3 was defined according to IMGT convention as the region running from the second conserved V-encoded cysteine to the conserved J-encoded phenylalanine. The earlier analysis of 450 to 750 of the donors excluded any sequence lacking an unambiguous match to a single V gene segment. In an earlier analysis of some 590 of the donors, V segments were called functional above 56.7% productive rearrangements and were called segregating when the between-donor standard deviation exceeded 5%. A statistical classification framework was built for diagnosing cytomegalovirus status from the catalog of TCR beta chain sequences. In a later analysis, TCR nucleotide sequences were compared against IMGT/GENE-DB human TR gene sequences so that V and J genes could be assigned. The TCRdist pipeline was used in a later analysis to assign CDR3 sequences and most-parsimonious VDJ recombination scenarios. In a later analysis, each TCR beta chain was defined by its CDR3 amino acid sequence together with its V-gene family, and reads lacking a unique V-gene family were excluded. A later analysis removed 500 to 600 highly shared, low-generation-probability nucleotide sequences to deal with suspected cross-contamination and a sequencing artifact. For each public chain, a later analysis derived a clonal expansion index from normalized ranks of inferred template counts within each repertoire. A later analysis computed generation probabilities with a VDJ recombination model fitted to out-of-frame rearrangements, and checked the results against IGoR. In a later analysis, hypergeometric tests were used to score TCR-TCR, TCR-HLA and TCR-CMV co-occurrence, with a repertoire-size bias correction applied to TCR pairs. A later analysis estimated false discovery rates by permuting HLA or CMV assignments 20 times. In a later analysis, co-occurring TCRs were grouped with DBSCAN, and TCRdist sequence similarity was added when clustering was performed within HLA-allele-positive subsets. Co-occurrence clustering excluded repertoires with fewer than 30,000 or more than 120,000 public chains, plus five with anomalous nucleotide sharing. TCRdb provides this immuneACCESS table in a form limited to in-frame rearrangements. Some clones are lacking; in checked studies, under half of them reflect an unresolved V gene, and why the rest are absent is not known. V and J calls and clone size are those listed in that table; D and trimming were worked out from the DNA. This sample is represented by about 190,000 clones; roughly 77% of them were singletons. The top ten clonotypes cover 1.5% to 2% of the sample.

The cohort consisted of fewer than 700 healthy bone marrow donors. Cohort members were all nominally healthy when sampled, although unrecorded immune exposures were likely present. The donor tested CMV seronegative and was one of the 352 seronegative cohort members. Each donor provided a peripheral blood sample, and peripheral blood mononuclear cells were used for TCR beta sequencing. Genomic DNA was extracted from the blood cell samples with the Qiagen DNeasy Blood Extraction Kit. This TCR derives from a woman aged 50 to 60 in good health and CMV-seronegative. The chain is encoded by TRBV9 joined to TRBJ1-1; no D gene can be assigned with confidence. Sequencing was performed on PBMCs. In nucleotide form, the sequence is TGTGCCAGCAGCGTGGGAGGGATGGAAGCTTTCTTT. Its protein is CASSVGGMEAFF.